The 23 T cell receptor beta chains given below trace back to one sample, sequenced in a study of T cell repertoires in cytomegalovirus infection. Their antigens are not known. MiXCR was run by TCRdb on the reads, yielding one entry per CDR3 protein. The sample records hundreds of thousands of distinct CDR3 sequences, 33% being singletons. Specimen: cultured PBMCs, collected from culture after CMV antigen stimulation. These receptor sequences come from a human donor in good health (CMV status not recorded). Some clones in this sample may be carry-over from other donors' samples.

In its sample, this clonotype was seen a few times. The rearrangement uses TRBV14 and TRBJ1-6; D is undetermined. Germline V gene sequence: CDR1 SGHDN, CDR2 FVKESK. This CDR3 spans 18 amino acids. Trimming removed 0 bases from V and 0 bases from J, with 12 bases in between. The chain's CDR3 is CASSQDPATSSYNSPLHF. The CDR3 DNA is TGTGCCAGCAGCCAAGATCCGGCTACGAGCTCCTATAATTCACCCCTCCACTTT.

The chain has TRBV6-2 or TRBV6-3 and TRBJ2-1; 15 bases agree with TRBD2. The germline gives CDR1 MNHEY, CDR2 SVGEGT. With 4 bases clipped from V and 12 bases from J, the junction kept 7 bases outside the gene matches. The CDR3 runs 15 residues. This CDR3 reads CASSFGLAGGLGQFF. The CDR3, as DNA: TGTGCCAGCAGTTTCGGACTAGCGGGAGGGTTGGGGCAGTTCTTC.

This clonotype was recorded a few times. This chain links TRBV29-1 with TRBJ2-1; maybe TRBD1 (6 bases). Germline values: CDR1 SQVTM, CDR2 ANQGSEA. This CDR3 contains 15 residues. V lost 4 bases to trimming and J lost 7 bases, with 20 bases between them. In DNA, the CDR3 is TGCAGCGTTGTTCGGTCAGGGGCGCCCAGGAATGAGCAGTTCTTC. Amino acid sequence: CSVVRSGAPRNEQFF.

The chain employs TRBV6-2 or TRBV6-3 and TRBJ1-5, with D perhaps matching TRBD1 (6 bases). The germline CDR1 and CDR2 sequences are MNHEY and SVGEGT. The CDR3 extends over 14 amino acids. V was clipped by 1 base and J by 6 bases, with 10 bases between them. CDR3 nucleotide sequence: TGTGCCAGCAGTTACTGGGGGCAGGGTCAGCCCCAGCATTTT. Amino acids: CASSYWGQGQPQHF.

This chain uses TRBV5-1 with TRBJ1-5, with 9 bases identical to TRBD1. J was trimmed by 8 bases and V by 4 bases; bases with no gene match: 7. The CDR3 has 14 residues. Germline loops: CDR1 SGHRS, CDR2 YFSETQ. The CDR3 loop is CASSGMDRGEPQHF. The CDR3 DNA is TGCGCCAGCAGCGGGATGGACAGGGGTGAGCCCCAGCATTTT.

V gene TRBV5-4 combines with J gene TRBJ2-5; the D gene is possibly TRBD2 (5 bases). The germline V gene has CDR1 SGHNT and CDR2 YYREEE (reference sequence). The length of the CDR3 is 15 residues. Trimming removed 2 bases at V and 5 bases at J, with 16 bases between. The CDR3 loop reads CASSFPQSERETQYF. CDR3 bases: TGTGCCAGCAGCTTTCCACAGTCCGAGCGGGAGACCCAGTACTTC.

The chain carries TRBV7-2 and TRBJ2-1; no definite D call. The CDR3 runs 16 residues. CDR1 SGHTA and CDR2 FQGNSA come from the germline V gene. V dropped 9 bases and J dropped 4 bases, with 22 bases sitting between them. CDR3 nucleotide sequence: TGTGCCAGTAGGACCGCAGGCGGCTATCCATACAATGAGCAGTTCTTC. Its protein product is CASRTAGGYPYNEQFF.

The chain employs TRBV18 and TRBJ1-2, with a tentative D call TRBD1 (5 bases). Per the germline V gene, CDR1 is KGHSH and CDR2 is LQKENI. The CDR3 totals 15 residues. Trimming took off 3 bases at V and 0 bases at J, with 11 bases between the two ends. The CDR3 DNA reads as TGTGCCAGCTCACCCGGGGCAAAAACTAACTATGGCTACACCTTC. The encoded protein is CASSPGAKTNYGYTF.

This clonotype was seen more than once but under ten times. V gene TRBV6-4 combines with J gene TRBJ2-2; 9 bases line up with TRBD2. Germline lookup yields CDR1 MRHNA and CDR2 SNTAGT. The trim removed 4 bases at V and 5 bases at J, leaving 5 bases unmatched. CDR3 length equals 15 residues. The CDR3 bases are TGTGCCAGCAGTGCGACTAGCGGATATACCGGGGAGCTGTTTTTT. Translation: CASSATSGYTGELFF.

This clonotype has just a few counts. The chain links TRBV4-3 to TRBJ2-2; D might be TRBD2 (6 bases). This CDR3 has 16 residues. Between the trimmed V and J ends, which lost 0 bases and 5 bases, there was a span of 13 bases. The V gene's germline CDR1 is LGHNA and CDR2 YSLEER. The CDR3 sequence is CASSQELAPRTGELFF. The CDR3 coding sequence is TGCGCCAGCAGCCAAGAACTAGCCCCGAGAACCGGGGAGCTGTTTTTT.

This rearrangement joins TRBV28 to TRBJ1-1, with 8 bases that match TRBD1. Per the germline V gene, CDR1 is MDHEN and CDR2 is SYDVKM. The CDR3 is made up of 13 amino acids. V shed 6 bases, J shed 12 bases, and the junction held 12 bases outside the gene matches. In DNA form, the CDR3 reads TGTGCCAGCAGCGGACAGGGATTTTTCTCATCTTTCTTT. It translates to CASSGQGFFSSFF. The full variable domain, in which reference TRBV28 and TRBJ1-1 provide the parts outside the CDR3, is DVKVTQSSRYLVKRTGEKVFLECVQDMDHENMFWYRQDPGLGLRLIYFSYDVKMKEKGDIPEGYSVSREKKERFSLILESASTNQTSMYLCASSGQGFFSSFFGQGTRLTVV.

This clonotype was recorded many times. The chain is built from TRBV7-2 and TRBJ2-7; 8 bases are a match to TRBD1. This CDR3 spans 14 amino acids. Trimming cost V 5 bases and J 1 base; bases outside gene matches: 4. Per the germline V gene, CDR1 is SGHTA and CDR2 is FQGNSA. The DNA of the CDR3 is TGTGCCAGCAGCCCCCGGACAGGGTCCTACGAGCAGTACGTC. Residues: CASSPRTGSYEQYV.

V gene TRBV27 combines with J gene TRBJ1-4, with D perhaps matching TRBD1 (5 bases). CDR1 and CDR2 (germline): MNHEY, SMNVEV (reference sequence). V lost 3 bases, J lost 3 bases, and 11 bases lay in between. There are 15 residues in the CDR3. This chain's CDR3 is CASSFMGRANEKLFF. CDR3 in DNA: TGTGCCAGCAGTTTCATGGGGCGCGCTAATGAAAAACTGTTTTTT. The full variable domain, with the rest looked up from reference TRBV27 and TRBJ1-4, is EAQVTQNPRYLITVTGKKLTVTCSQNMNHEYMSWYRQDPGLGLRQIYYSMNVEVTDKGDVPEGYKVSRKEKRNFPLILESPSPNQTSLYFCASSFMGRANEKLFFGSGTQLSVL.

V gene TRBV11-1 combines with J gene TRBJ2-1; 11 bases agree with TRBD2. Germline V lookup: CDR1 SGHAT, CDR2 FQDESV (reference sequence). V shed 1 base and J 9 bases; nucleotides not matched to a gene: 8. CDR3 length: 16 amino acids. The CDR3 DNA reads as TGTGCCAGCAGCTTAGGGGTTAGCGGGAGGGCCCCTGAGCAGTTCTTC. Translated: CASSLGVSGRAPEQFF. Looking up the rest from reference TRBV11-1 and TRBJ2-1 gives the full variable domain: EAEVAQSPRYKITEKSQAVAFWCDPISGHATLYWYRQILGQGPELLVQFQDESVVDDSQLPKDRFSAERLKGVDSTLKIQPAELGDSAMYLCASSLGVSGRAPEQFFGPGTRLTVL.

The genes are TRBV29-1 and TRBJ2-3; 12 bases are a match to TRBD2. Trimming removed 6 bases from V and 0 bases from J; junction bases left unmatched: 16. The germline V gene has CDR1 SQVTM and CDR2 ANQGSEA. The CDR3 extends over 19 amino acids. The CDR3 loop reads CSVKLAGGPPPSSTDTQYF. The DNA for the CDR3 is TGCAGCGTCAAGCTAGCGGGAGGGCCCCCTCCCTCTAGCACAGATACGCAGTATTTT.

This chain links TRBV6-2 or TRBV6-3 with TRBJ2-7, with D possibly called TRBD1 or TRBD2 (6 bases each). The CDR3 loop spans 14 amino acids. Germline V gene sequence: CDR1 MNHEY, CDR2 SVGEGT. V lost 2 bases to trimming and J lost 3 bases, with 11 bases between them. DNA for the CDR3: TGTGCCAGCAGTTACGGTGGAGGGGGCTACGAGCAGTACGTC. Its protein is CASSYGGGGYEQYV.

V gene TRBV7-4 combines with J gene TRBJ1-2; D gene unclear. The V gene's germline CDR1 is SGHVT and CDR2 SQSDAQ. This CDR3 region has 19 residues. V was clipped by 5 bases and J by 0 bases, with 25 bases between them. CDR3 DNA: TGTGCCAGCAGCCCATCGAAGGACGGCAGGCTTGTGCCTAACTATGGCTACACCTTC. Translating gives CASSPSKDGRLVPNYGYTF.

This clonotype appeared a few times. V is TRBV6-1 and J is TRBJ2-1; TRBD2 aligns across 8 bases. Germline CDR1 and CDR2: MNHNS and SASEGT. CDR3 size: 15 residues. With V trimmed by 4 bases and J by 6 bases, 8 bases remained unmatched. The CDR3 DNA reads as TGTGCCAGCAGTGCCCCAGCGGGAGTCTTCAATGAGCAGTTCTTC. Protein product: CASSAPAGVFNEQFF.

The chain carries TRBV30 and TRBJ1-2; D gene ambiguous. The V and J ends lost 1 base and 4 bases respectively, with 4 bases between them. The CDR3 has 11 amino acids. Germline lookup yields CDR1 GTSNPN and CDR2 SVGIG (reference sequence). CDR3 amino acids: CAWSATYGYTF. For the CDR3, the DNA is TGTGCCTGGAGTGCCACCTATGGCTACACCTTC.

This clonotype was observed a handful of times. This chain uses TRBV7-3 with TRBJ2-5; 7 bases map to TRBD2. The junction had 11 bases not matched to a gene; V was cut back by 5 bases and J by 2 bases. Germline values: CDR1 SGHTA, CDR2 FQGTGA. This CDR3 is built from 16 residues. The CDR3 is CASSPRLAPQQETQYF. In DNA form, the CDR3 reads TGTGCCAGCAGCCCAAGACTAGCCCCCCAGCAAGAGACCCAGTACTTC.

The chain carries TRBV7-8 and TRBJ2-6; D could derive from TRBD1 or TRBD2 (6 bases each). V lost 5 bases to trimming and J lost 0 bases, with 35 bases between them. Germline V CDR1 and CDR2: SGHVS, FQNEAQ. The CDR3 spans 24 residues. The CDR3 loop is CASSHIRAGTAGTTRSSGANVLTF. CDR3 DNA sequence: TGTGCCAGCAGCCATATTCGGGCGGGGACTGCCGGGACAACCCGGAGCTCTGGGGCCAACGTCCTGACTTTC.

This clonotype was observed a few times. The chain combines TRBV24-1 with TRBJ2-3; 9 nucleotides agree with TRBD1. Losses at the gene ends were 9 bases for V and 2 bases for J; bases not matched to a gene: 8. The CDR3 is 15 residues long. Germline lookup yields CDR1 KGHDR and CDR2 SFDVKD. The CDR3 DNA reads as TGTGCCACCGGGGAAGGACAGGGGCCCACAGATACGCAGTATTTT. Translation gives CATGEGQGPTDTQYF.

At least ten counts were recorded for this clonotype. The chain links TRBV7-2 to TRBJ1-5; D call uncertain. CDR1 is SGHTA, CDR2 FQGNSA, per germline. The CDR3 runs 13 residues. Trimming left V 4 bases short and J 3 bases short, with 7 bases between. The CDR3 is CASSYADNQPQHF. The CDR3 DNA sequence: TGTGCCAGCAGCTACGCGGACAATCAGCCCCAGCATTTT.